The sequence of this TCR beta chain was determined in a study of lymphopenia after photon versus proton radiotherapy. Findings of the study overall: After the lymphocyte nadir, photon-treated repertoires showed oligoclonal expansion, especially of CD8+ Temra cells. Better survival with proton therapy was suggested as possible, not demonstrated. Under photons, naive T cells and diversity fell while effector/memory populations rose. A bigger post-nadir fall in TCR diversity correlated inversely with survival time in deceased patients.

Of note for this clone: The antigen remains undetermined.

Sequenced by immunoSEQ multiplex PCR; TCRdb stores in-frame clones only, minus some. The data contain roughly 150,000 clones, approximately 86% of them singletons. CDR1 is MGHRA, CDR2 YSYEKL, per germline. With 4 bases clipped from V and 2 bases from J, the junction kept 6 bases outside the gene matches. This CDR3 has 16 residues. The sample consisted of peripheral blood, taken from a patient treated with photon-based radiotherapy. This chain uses TRBV4-1 with TRBJ2-2; 8 bases are shared with TRBD2. The clonotype was recovered from a man aged 45-60 years with gastric cancer. CDR3: CASSRLLAVNTGELFF. The CDR3 region has the DNA TGCGCCAGCAGCCGCCTACTAGCGGTTAACACCGGGGAGCTGTTTTTT.